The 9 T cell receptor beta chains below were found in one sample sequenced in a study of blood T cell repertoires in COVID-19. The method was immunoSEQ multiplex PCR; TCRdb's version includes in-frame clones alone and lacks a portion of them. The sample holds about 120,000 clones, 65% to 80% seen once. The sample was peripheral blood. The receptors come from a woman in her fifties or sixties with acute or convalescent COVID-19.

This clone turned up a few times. DNA for the CDR3: TGTGCCAGCAGTACTCCTCTCGGGACCCAGTACTTC. Protein: CASSTPLGTQYF. The rearrangement uses TRBV6-5 and TRBJ2-5; D remains unclear. Germline V gene data show CDR1 as MNHEY and CDR2 as SVGAGI. Trimming left V 5 bases short and J 7 bases short, with 11 bases between. This CDR3 comprises 12 residues.

CDR3 sequence (DNA): TGTGCCAGCAGCTTGGGACAGGGGTTGAGGGGGACTAAAGCTTTCTTT. This gives the protein CASSLGQGLRGTKAFF. The chain is built from TRBV5-8 and TRBJ1-1; the match to TRBD1 covers 8 bases. The J segment lost 9 bases and the V segment lost 0 bases, leaving 13 bases of the junction unmatched. Per germline, CDR1 SGHTS and CDR2 YDEGEE. This CDR3 spans 16 amino acids.

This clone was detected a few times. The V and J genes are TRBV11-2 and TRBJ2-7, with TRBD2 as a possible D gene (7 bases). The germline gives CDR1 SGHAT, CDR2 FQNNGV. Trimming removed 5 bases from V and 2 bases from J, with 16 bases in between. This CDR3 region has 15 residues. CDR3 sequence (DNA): TGTGCCAGCAGCGCCAGTGGGGGGGCCCCCTACGAGCAGTACTTC. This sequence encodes CASSASGGAPYEQYF.

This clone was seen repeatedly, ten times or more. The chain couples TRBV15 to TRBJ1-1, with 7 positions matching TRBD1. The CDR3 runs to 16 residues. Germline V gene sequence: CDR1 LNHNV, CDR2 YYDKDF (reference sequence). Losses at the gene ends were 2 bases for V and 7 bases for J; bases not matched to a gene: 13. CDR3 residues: CATSRPMTGRRGEAFF. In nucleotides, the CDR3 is TGTGCCACCAGCAGACCCATGACAGGGAGAAGGGGTGAAGCTTTCTTT.

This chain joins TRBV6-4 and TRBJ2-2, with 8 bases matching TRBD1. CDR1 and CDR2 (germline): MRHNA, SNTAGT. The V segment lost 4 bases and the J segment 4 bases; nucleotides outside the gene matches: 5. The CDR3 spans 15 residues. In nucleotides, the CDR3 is TGTGCCAGCAGTGCCCAGGGACAGGCCACCGGGGAGCTGTTTTTT. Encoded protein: CASSAQGQATGELFF.

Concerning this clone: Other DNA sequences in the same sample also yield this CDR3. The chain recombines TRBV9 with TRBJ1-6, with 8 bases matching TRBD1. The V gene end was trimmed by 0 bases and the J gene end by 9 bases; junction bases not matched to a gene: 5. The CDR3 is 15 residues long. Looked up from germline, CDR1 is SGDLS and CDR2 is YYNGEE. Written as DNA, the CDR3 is TGTGCCAGCAGCGTAGGCACAGGGGGAAGTTCACCCCTCCACTTT. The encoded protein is CASSVGTGGSSPLHF. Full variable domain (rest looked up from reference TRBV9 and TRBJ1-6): DSGVTQTPKHLITATGQRVTLRCSPRSGDLSVYWYQQSLDQGLQFLIQYYNGEERAKGNILERFSAQQFPDLHSELNLSSLELGDSALYFCASSVGTGGSSPLHFGNGTRLTVT.

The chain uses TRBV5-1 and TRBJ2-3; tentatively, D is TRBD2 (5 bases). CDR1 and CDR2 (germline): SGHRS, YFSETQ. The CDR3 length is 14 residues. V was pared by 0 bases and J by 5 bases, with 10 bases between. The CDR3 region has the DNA TGCGCCAGCAGCTTGGACGGGGTTCGAGATACGCAGTATTTT. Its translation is CASSLDGVRDTQYF.

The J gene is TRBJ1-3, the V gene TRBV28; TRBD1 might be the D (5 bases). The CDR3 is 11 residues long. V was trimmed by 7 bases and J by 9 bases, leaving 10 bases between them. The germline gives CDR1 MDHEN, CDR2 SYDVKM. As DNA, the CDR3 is TGTGCCAGCACGACAGCAAGCACCATATATTTT. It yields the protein CASTTASTIYF.

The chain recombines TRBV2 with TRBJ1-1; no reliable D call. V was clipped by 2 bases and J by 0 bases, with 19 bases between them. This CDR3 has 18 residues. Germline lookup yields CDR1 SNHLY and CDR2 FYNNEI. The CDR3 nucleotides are TGTGCCAGCAGTGAACCGGAGCAGAGACTAATAATGAACACTGAAGCTTTCTTT. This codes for CASSEPEQRLIMNTEAFF.